The entry that follows covers one T cell receptor beta chain sequence. Its cognate antigen is unknown. Primers for the PCR totalled 60 Vbeta and 13 Jbeta. How the authors handled the data: Approximately 12 million of the 80 million or so unique TCR beta chains counted in a later analysis were shared. The table came from immunoSEQ multiplex PCR; TCRdb's copy has only in-frame clones and leaves some out. The V and J calls and the clone size are those of that table, but D and trimming were determined from the DNA. The profile covers about 94,000 clones, with around 8% appearing a single time and roughly 2.1% taken by the ten largest. This specimen comes from a study of cytomegalovirus exposure and HLA in healthy donors. Study-wide findings and caveats: In vitro experiments confirmed that three CMV-associated chains were specific for CMV antigens.

The CDR3 totals 15 residues. Germline lookup yields CDR1 SGHRS and CDR2 YFSETQ. With V trimmed by 0 bases and J by 5 bases, 4 bases remained unmatched. The chain recombines TRBV5-1 with TRBJ2-1, with 8 bases fitting TRBD2. The sequencing sample was made of PBMCs. The TCR was taken from a man over 45 in good health and CMV-seronegative. CDR3 in DNA: TGCGCCAGCAGCTTGGATAGCGGGATTAACAATGAGCAGTTCTTC. Translation: CASSLDSGINNEQFF.